A single sample gave rise to the 8 T cell receptor beta chains below, sequenced in a study of blood T cell repertoires in COVID-19. Sequenced by immunoSEQ multiplex PCR; TCRdb stores in-frame clones only, minus some. Of about 50,000 clones in the sample, around 89% are singletons; the top ten hold 20%. The sample consisted of peripheral blood. The receptors stem from a human donor in a cohort sampled during active COVID-19.

The genes are TRBV5-6 and TRBJ1-6; TRBD1 matches 9 bases. The J segment lost 8 bases and the V segment lost 3 bases, leaving 6 bases of the junction unmatched. Germline CDR1 reads SGHDT; CDR2 reads YYEEEE. The CDR3 is 15 residues long. CDR3 in amino acids: CASSWGDRVYSPLHF. The CDR3 DNA reads as TGTGCCAGCAGCTGGGGGGACAGGGTGTATTCACCCCTCCACTTT.

The chain uses TRBV7-3 and TRBJ2-1; D might be TRBD1 (6 bases). The CDR3 is 16 residues long. V was shortened by 5 bases and J by 9 bases, with 23 bases between the two germline ends. The germline V gene has CDR1 SGHTA and CDR2 FQGTGA. The DNA of the CDR3 is TGTGCCAGCAGCCTAAACGGACAGACTAACCGGGGTGAGCAGTTCTTC. It yields the protein CASSLNGQTNRGEQFF. The whole variable domain, remainder taken from reference TRBV7-3 and TRBJ2-1, is GAGVSQTPSNKVTEKGKYVELRCDPISGHTALYWYRQSLGQGPEFLIYFQGTGAADDSGLPNDRFFAVRPEGSVSTLKIQRTERGDSAVYLCASSLNGQTNRGEQFFGPGTRLTVL.

The chain employs TRBV6-5 and TRBJ1-4; weak D call: TRBD1 (6 bases). Germline CDR1 reads MNHEY; CDR2 reads SVGAGI. CDR3 size: 16 residues. The V end lost 2 bases, the J end lost 8 bases, and 18 bases lay between the germline ends. The CDR3 protein is CASSYARDTGREKLFF. CDR3 nucleotide sequence: TGTGCCAGCAGTTACGCCCGGGACACCGGACGGGAAAAACTGTTTTTT.

This sequence joins TRBV30 and TRBJ2-4, with D perhaps TRBD1 (6 bases). Trimming shortened V by 4 bases and J by 9 bases, and 16 bases separated the two germline ends. The CDR3 contains 13 residues. The germline V gene has CDR1 GTSNPN and CDR2 SVGIG (reference sequence). CDR3 bases: TGTGCCTGGACCAGGGGAAGGAATACCATTCAGTACTTC. This translates into CAWTRGRNTIQYF. The variable domain in full, with the rest retrieved from reference TRBV30 and TRBJ2-4, is SQTIHQWPATLVQPVGSPLSLECTVEGTSNPNLYWYRQAAGRGLQLLFYSVGIGQISSEVPQNLSASRPQDRQFILSSKKLLLSDSGFYLCAWTRGRNTIQYFGAGTRLSVL.

The chain combines TRBV30 with TRBJ1-3; TRBD1 might be the D (5 bases). Trimming took off 3 bases at V and 2 bases at J, with 11 bases between the two ends. Germline assignment: CDR1 GTSNPN and CDR2 SVGIG (reference sequence). This CDR3 has 14 residues. CDR3 loop: CAWRAGSAGNTIYF. The CDR3 nucleotides are TGTGCCTGGAGAGCAGGGTCGGCTGGAAACACCATATATTTT.

The rearrangement uses TRBV27 and TRBJ2-7; TRBD1 aligns across 11 bases. Germline trimming cut 8 bases from V and 2 bases from J; bases unmatched to any gene: 5. Per germline, CDR1 MNHEY and CDR2 SMNVEV (reference sequence). The CDR3 has 14 residues. The CDR3 loop is CASARTGGPYEQYF. DNA for the CDR3: TGTGCCAGCGCCCGGACAGGGGGCCCCTACGAGCAGTACTTC.

This rearrangement joins TRBV5-4 to TRBJ2-5; 10 bases line up with TRBD1. Germline CDR1 and CDR2: SGHNT and YYREEE (reference sequence). After removal of 4 bases from V and 5 bases from J, the junction contained 8 bases not matched to a gene. This CDR3 comprises 15 residues. The CDR3 DNA is TGTGCCAGCAGCAGCGCGACAGGGGGCCGCGAGACCCAGTACTTC. Amino acid sequence: CASSSATGGRETQYF.

The rearrangement uses TRBV18 and TRBJ1-3, with a tentative D call TRBD1 (5 bases). Germline V gives CDR1 KGHSH, CDR2 LQKENI. The CDR3 is 16 residues long. Trimming stripped 3 bases from V and 0 bases from J, with 12 bases between. The CDR3 is CASSPSGRSSGNTIYF. For the CDR3, the DNA is TGTGCCAGCTCACCCTCAGGGCGAAGCTCTGGAAACACCATATATTTT.